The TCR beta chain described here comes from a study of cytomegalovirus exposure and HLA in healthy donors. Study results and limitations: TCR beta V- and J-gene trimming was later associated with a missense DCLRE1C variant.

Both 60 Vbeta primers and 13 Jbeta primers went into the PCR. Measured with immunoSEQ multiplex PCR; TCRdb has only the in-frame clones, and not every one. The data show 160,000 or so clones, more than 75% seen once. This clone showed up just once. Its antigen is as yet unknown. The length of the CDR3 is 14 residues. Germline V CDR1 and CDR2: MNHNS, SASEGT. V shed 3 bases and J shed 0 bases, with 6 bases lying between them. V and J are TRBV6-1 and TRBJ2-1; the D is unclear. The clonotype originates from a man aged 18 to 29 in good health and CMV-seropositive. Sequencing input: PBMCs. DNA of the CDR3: TGTGCCAGCAGTGATTCTAGCTCCTACAATGAGCAGTTCTTC. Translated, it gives CASSDSSSYNEQFF.